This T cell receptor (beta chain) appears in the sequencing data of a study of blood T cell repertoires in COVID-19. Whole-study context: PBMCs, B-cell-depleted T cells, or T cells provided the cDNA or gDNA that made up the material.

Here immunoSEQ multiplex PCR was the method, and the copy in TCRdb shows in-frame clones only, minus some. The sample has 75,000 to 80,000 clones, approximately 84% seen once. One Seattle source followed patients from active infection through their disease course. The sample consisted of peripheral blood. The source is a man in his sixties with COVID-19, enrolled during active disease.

The CDR3 DNA follows: TGTGCCAGCAGCTCCCGACTACTTGAATCGGGTGAAGCTTTCTTT. Its protein product is CASSSRLLESGEAFF. The chain links TRBV7-9 to TRBJ1-1; D is undetermined. The V end was cut by 4 bases, the J end by 7 bases, with 19 bases between. The CDR3 loop spans 15 amino acids. The V gene's germline CDR1 is SEHNR and CDR2 FQNEAQ (reference sequence).